These 18 T cell receptor beta chains share one sample of origin, sequenced in a study of Graves' ophthalmopathy and Graves' hyperthyroidism. The authors amplified TCR beta CDR3 regions from RNA transcripts. In the first round, RT-PCR was carried out with HTBI primers, and a multiplex PCR formed the second round. TCRdb reanalysed the multiplex PCR reads using MiXCR and keeps one entry per CDR3 protein. The sample lists about 220,000 distinct CDR3 sequences; roughly 21% were seen once. The sample consisted of peripheral blood. These TCRs come from a woman between 45 and 65 years old with Graves' ophthalmopathy.

This clonotype was recorded a few times. The V and J genes are TRBV5-1 and TRBJ1-1, with a tentative D call TRBD1 (5 bases). The ends were cut back, 0 bases at V and 3 bases at J, with 9 bases in the middle. The CDR3 totals 14 residues. Germline V gene sequence: CDR1 SGHRS, CDR2 YFSETQ. CDR3 bases: TGCGCCAGCAGCTTGGCCGCGGGGCACACTGAAGCTTTCTTT. Translation: CASSLAAGHTEAFF.

This chain links TRBV12-3 or TRBV12-4 with TRBJ1-6, with 7 bases identical to TRBD1. Trimming removed 4 bases from V and 7 bases from J; junction bases left unmatched: 7. CDR3 length: 15 amino acids. CDR3 region: CASSWEGAGNSPLHF. Here the CDR3 DNA reads TGTGCCAGCAGTTGGGAGGGGGCGGGAAATTCACCCCTCCACTTT.

This clonotype was detected ten times or more. The chain recombines TRBV6-1 with TRBJ1-2, with TRBD1 matching over 7 bases. J gave up 4 bases and V 6 bases, and 11 bases lay outside the gene matches. This CDR3 spans 15 amino acids. The germline CDR1 and CDR2 sequences are MNHNS and SASEGT. CDR3 in DNA: TGTGCCAGCAGGCCGGGACAGACCCGTGGCTATGGCTACACCTTC. Amino acids: CASRPGQTRGYGYTF.

This clonotype was detected a few times. One end of the junction fails to match germline, which may point to a read error. The chain combines TRBV7-7 with TRBJ2-5, with D tentatively TRBD2 (6 bases). The CDR3 is 13 residues long. Germline CDR1 SSHAT, CDR2 FNYEAQ (reference sequence). DNA of the CDR3: TGTGCTAGCAGCTTAACCCGGGAGGAGACCCAGTACTTC. Translated, it gives CASSLTREETQYF.

This clonotype was seen more than once but under ten times. The rearrangement links TRBV11-2 to TRBJ2-7, with D possibly matching TRBD1 (6 bases). This CDR3 is built from 15 residues. V lost 0 bases and J lost 4, with 13 bases in between. The germline CDR1 and CDR2 sequences are SGHAT and FQNNGV. The CDR3 DNA is TGTGCCAGCAGCTTAGATCTGGGGACACCTTACGAGCAGTACTTC. This codes for CASSLDLGTPYEQYF.

There are many counts of this clonotype. The V gene is TRBV2, the J gene TRBJ1-2; TRBD1 matches 10 bases. J was trimmed by 0 bases and V by 6 bases; bases with no gene match: 1. CDR1 is SNHLY and CDR2 is FYNNEI in the germline V gene. This CDR3 spans 14 amino acids. The DNA for the CDR3 is TGTGCCAGCAGGGGGACAGGGGCTAACTATGGCTACACCTTC. It translates to CASRGTGANYGYTF.

This clonotype is medium-sized. This chain uses TRBV12-3 or TRBV12-4 with TRBJ2-7, with 10 nucleotides matching TRBD2. The length of the CDR3 is 14 residues. V gave up 5 bases and J gave up 2 bases; unmatched junction bases: 3. CDR3 region: CASSPGLAAYEQYF. Here the CDR3 DNA reads TGTGCCAGCAGTCCAGGACTAGCGGCCTACGAGCAGTACTTC.

This clonotype appeared a few times. A much larger clone differs from this one at a single base, so this may be a read error. V gene TRBV6-1 combines with J gene TRBJ1-6; D unclear. V was pared by 4 bases and J by 10 bases, with 17 bases between. This CDR3 has 15 residues. Germline assignment: CDR1 MNHNS and CDR2 SASEGT. The CDR3 sequence: CASSVATGSGSPLHF. As DNA, the CDR3 is TGTGCCAGCAGTGTAGCGACGGGGAGCGGATCACCCCTCCACTTT.

This clonotype was picked up many times. The rearrangement joins TRBV6-5 to TRBJ2-7; no firm D call. The V end was cut by 6 bases, the J end by 1 base, with 13 bases between. Looked up from germline, CDR1 is MNHEY and CDR2 is SVGAGI. CDR3 length: 14 residues. The CDR3 coding sequence is TGTGCCAGCAGAGGGCACATCTCGTCCTACGAGCAGTACTTC. This encodes CASRGHISSYEQYF.

This clonotype appeared a few times. The chain employs TRBV18 and TRBJ2-5, with a weak D call TRBD2 (6 bases). The CDR3 loop spans 15 amino acids. Per the germline V gene, CDR1 is KGHSH and CDR2 is LQKENI. The V and J ends lost 2 bases and 0 bases respectively, with 10 bases between them. The CDR3 sequence is CASSPSQRDQETQYF. The CDR3 DNA sequence: TGTGCCAGCTCACCAAGTCAGCGGGACCAAGAGACCCAGTACTTC. Combining the CDR3 with reference TRBV18 and TRBJ2-5 gives the whole variable domain NAGVMQNPRHLVRRRGQEARLRCSPMKGHSHVYWYRQLPEEGLKFMVYLQKENIIDESGMPKERFSAEFPKEGPSILRIQQVVRGDSAAYFCASSPSQRDQETQYFGPGTRLLVL.

The chain couples TRBV6-5 to TRBJ1-3; D is uncertain. Trimming stripped 0 bases from V and 0 bases from J, with 6 bases between. This CDR3 is built from 15 residues. Germline values: CDR1 MNHEY, CDR2 SVGAGI. CDR3 nucleotide sequence: TGTGCCAGCAGTTACTCAGGGAACTCTGGAAACACCATATATTTT. Amino acid sequence: CASSYSGNSGNTIYF.

This clonotype was seen repeatedly, ten times or more. Written as DNA, the CDR3 is TGTGCCAGCAGCGAAACCGCCCGGGACAGAGTATATGGCTACACCTTC. As protein: CASSETARDRVYGYTF. The gene calls are TRBV7-3 and TRBJ1-2, with TRBD1 identical over 7 bases. The CDR3 sequence is 16 residues long. Germline lookup yields CDR1 SGHTA and CDR2 FQGTGA. Trimming removed 5 bases from V and 5 bases from J; junction bases left unmatched: 14.

This clonotype was found many times. The chain links TRBV9 to TRBJ2-2, with 8 bases matching TRBD2. The CDR3 consists of 14 residues. The germline V gene encodes CDR1 SGDLS and CDR2 YYNGEE. V shed 2 bases and J 5 bases; nucleotides not matched to a gene: 2. The CDR3 reads CASSVTSETGELFF. In nucleotides, the CDR3 is TGTGCCAGCAGCGTGACTAGCGAGACCGGGGAGCTGTTTTTT.

This clonotype has a count of ten or more. The chain links TRBV19 to TRBJ1-1; tentative D call: TRBD1 (6 bases). Trimming removed 3 bases at V and 5 bases at J, with 13 bases between. This CDR3 spans 14 amino acids. From germline, CDR1 is LNHDA and CDR2 SQIVND (reference sequence). CDR3 sequence reads: CASSIGRGRTEAFF. In nucleotides, the CDR3 is TGTGCCAGTAGTATCGGGCGGGGGCGGACTGAAGCTTTCTTT.

Concerning this clonotype: Since a much larger clone is just one base distant, this may be a read error. The chain recombines TRBV30 with TRBJ1-2; the D is unclear. The CDR3 has 11 residues. The V end was cut by 6 bases, the J end by 4 bases, with 9 bases between. Per germline, CDR1 GTSNPN and CDR2 SVGIG (reference sequence). The chain's CDR3 is CACPQSYGYTF. CDR3 bases: TGTGCCTGCCCACAGAGCTATGGCTACACCTTC. The whole variable domain, filled in from reference TRBV30 and TRBJ1-2, reads SQTIHQWPATLVQPVGSPLSLECTVEGTSNPNLYWYRQAAGRGLQLLFYSVGIGQISSEVPQNLSASRPQDRQFILSSKKLLLSDSGFYLCACPQSYGYTFGSGTRLTVV.

In this sample, this clonotype turned up many times. CDR3 sequence reads: CASSQVEPGHSPLHF. Here the CDR3 DNA reads TGTGCCAGCAGCCAGGTGGAGCCAGGGCATTCACCCCTCCACTTT. The chain employs TRBV5-4 and TRBJ1-6; weak D call: TRBD1 (5 bases). The germline V gene has CDR1 SGHNT and CDR2 YYREEE (reference sequence). The V gene lost 4 bases and the J gene lost 8 bases, with 16 bases spanning the gap. The CDR3 spans 15 residues.

J is TRBJ1-1 and V is TRBV12-3 or TRBV12-4; D remains unclear. V lost 5 bases and J 6 bases, leaving 7 bases between the germline ends. There are 11 residues in the CDR3. This CDR3 reads CASSRRAEAFF. The DNA for the CDR3 is TGTGCCAGCAGTAGAAGGGCTGAAGCTTTCTTT.

This clonotype was counted at least ten times. This chain connects TRBV29-1 to TRBJ2-3; TRBD1 matches at 11 bases. The trim removed 5 bases at V and 5 bases at J, leaving 6 bases unmatched. CDR1 is SQVTM, CDR2 ANQGSEA, per germline. This CDR3 comprises 14 residues. The CDR3, as DNA: TGCAGCGTTCATGGGACAGGGGGTGGAGATACGCAGTATTTT. Translated, it gives CSVHGTGGGDTQYF.